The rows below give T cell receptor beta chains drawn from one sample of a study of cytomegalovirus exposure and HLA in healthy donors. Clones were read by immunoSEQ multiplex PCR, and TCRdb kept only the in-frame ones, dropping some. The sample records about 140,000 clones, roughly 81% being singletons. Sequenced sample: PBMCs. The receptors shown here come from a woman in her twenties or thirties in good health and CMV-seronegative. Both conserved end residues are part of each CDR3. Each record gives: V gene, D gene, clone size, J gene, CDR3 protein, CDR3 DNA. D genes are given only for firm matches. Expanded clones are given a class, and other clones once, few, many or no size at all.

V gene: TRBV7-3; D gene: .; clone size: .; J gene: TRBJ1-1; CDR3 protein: CASSLYMNTEAFF; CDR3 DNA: TGTGCCAGCAGCTTATATATGAACACTGAAGCTTTCTTT
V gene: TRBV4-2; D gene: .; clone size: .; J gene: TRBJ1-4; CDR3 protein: CASNRGEGGRTNEKLFF; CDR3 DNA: TGTGCCAGCAACCGGGGGGAAGGAGGGCGGACTAATGAAAAACTGTTTTTT
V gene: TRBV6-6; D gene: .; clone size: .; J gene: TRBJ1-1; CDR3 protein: CASSSPGSLHRVAFF; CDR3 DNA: TGTGCCAGCAGTTCGCCGGGATCCTTACATCGTGTAGCTTTCTTT
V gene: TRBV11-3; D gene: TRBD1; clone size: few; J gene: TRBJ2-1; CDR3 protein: CASSLEGQGYNEQFF; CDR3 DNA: TGTGCCAGCAGCTTAGAGGGACAGGGATACAATGAGCAGTTCTTC
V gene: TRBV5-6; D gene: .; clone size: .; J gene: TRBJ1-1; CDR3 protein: CASSLAGRGGEAFF; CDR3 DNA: TGTGCCAGCAGCTTGGCCGGGCGGGGAGGTGAAGCTTTCTTT
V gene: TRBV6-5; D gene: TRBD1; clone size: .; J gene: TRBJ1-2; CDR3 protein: CASRLGQGVFYGYTF; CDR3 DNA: TGTGCCAGCAGGCTGGGACAGGGGGTTTTCTATGGCTACACCTTC
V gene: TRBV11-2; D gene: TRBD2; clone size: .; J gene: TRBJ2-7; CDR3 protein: CASSPLAGASSYEQYF; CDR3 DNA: TGTGCCAGCAGCCCCTTAGCGGGGGCCAGCTCCTACGAGCAGTACTTC
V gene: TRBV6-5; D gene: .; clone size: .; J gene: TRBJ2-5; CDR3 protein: CASSPGHHQETQYF; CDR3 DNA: TGTGCCAGCAGTCCGGGACACCACCAAGAGACCCAGTACTTC
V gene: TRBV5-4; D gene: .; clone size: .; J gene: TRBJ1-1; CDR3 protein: CASSLFIDSPKKAFF; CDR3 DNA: TGTGCCAGCAGCTTGTTTATAGACAGCCCAAAGAAGGCTTTCTTT
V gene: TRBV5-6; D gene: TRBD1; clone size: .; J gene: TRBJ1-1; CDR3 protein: CASSLSTGGGTEAFF; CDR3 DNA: TGTGCCAGCAGCCTATCAACAGGGGGAGGCACTGAAGCTTTCTTT
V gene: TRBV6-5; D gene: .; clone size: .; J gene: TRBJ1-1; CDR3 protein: CASTSSGVAFF; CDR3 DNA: TGTGCCAGCACCTCGTCGGGGGTAGCTTTCTTT
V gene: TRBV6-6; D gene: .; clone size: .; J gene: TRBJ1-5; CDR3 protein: CASTDRSGLAQHF; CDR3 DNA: TGTGCCAGCACCGACAGGTCCGGATTAGCCCAGCATTTT
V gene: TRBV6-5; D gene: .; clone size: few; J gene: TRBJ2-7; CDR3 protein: CASSYRLRMGEQYF; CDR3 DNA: TGTGCCAGCAGTTACAGATTGCGGATGGGCGAGCAGTACTTC
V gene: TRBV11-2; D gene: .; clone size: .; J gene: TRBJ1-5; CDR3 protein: CASSLDPGSPPQHF; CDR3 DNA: TGTGCCAGCAGCTTAGATCCCGGGTCGCCCCCCCAGCATTTT
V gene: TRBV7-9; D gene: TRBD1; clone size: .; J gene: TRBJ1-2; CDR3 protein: CASSSGTGGYSYGYTF; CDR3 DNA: TGTGCCAGCAGCTCCGGGACAGGGGGTTATAGCTATGGCTACACCTTC
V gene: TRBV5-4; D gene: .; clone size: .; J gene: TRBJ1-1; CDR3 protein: CASRPGWGNTEAFF; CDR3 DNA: TGTGCCAGCAGACCAGGGTGGGGGAACACTGAAGCTTTCTTT
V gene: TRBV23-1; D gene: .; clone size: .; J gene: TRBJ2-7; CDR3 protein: CAIRQGGYEQYF; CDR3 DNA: TGCGCCATAAGACAGGGAGGATACGAGCAGTACTTC
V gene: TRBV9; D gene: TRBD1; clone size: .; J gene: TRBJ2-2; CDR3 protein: CASSVRGTVTGAGELFF; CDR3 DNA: TGTGCCAGCAGCGTACGAGGGACAGTCACTGGGGCCGGGGAGCTGTTTTTT
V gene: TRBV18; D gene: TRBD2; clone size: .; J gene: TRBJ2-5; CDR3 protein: CASSPPERKAGVQETQYF; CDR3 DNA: TGTGCCAGCTCACCACCGGAACGAAAAGCGGGGGTTCAAGAGACCCAGTACTTC
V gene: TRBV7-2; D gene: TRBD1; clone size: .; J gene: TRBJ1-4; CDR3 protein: CASSRSGGQEKLFF; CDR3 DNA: TGTGCCAGCAGCCGTTCAGGGGGCCAAGAAAAACTGTTTTTT
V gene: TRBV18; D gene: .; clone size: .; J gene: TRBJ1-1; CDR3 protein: CASSPGQMNTEAFF; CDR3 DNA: TGTGCCAGCTCACCAGGACAGATGAACACTGAAGCTTTCTTT
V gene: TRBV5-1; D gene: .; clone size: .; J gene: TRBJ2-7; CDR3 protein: CASSLGQDYEQYF; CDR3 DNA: TGCGCCAGCAGCTTGGGACAGGACTACGAGCAGTACTTC
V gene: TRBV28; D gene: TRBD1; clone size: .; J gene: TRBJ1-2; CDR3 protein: CASSGTGKNYGYTF; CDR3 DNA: TGTGCCAGCAGTGGGACAGGGAAGAACTATGGCTACACCTTC
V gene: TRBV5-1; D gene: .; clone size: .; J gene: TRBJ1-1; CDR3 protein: CASSLTYTGLTEAFF; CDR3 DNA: TGCGCCAGCAGCTTAACTTATACAGGCCTCACTGAAGCTTTCTTT
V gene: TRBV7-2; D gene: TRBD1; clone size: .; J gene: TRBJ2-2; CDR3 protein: CASSLVGTGGFTGELFF; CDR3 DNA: TGTGCCAGCAGCTTAGTTGGGACAGGGGGCTTCACCGGGGAGCTGTTTTTT
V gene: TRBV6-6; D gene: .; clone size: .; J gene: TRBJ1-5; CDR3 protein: CASSKGLNQPQHF; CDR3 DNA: TGTGCCAGCAGCAAGGGGCTTAATCAGCCCCAGCATTTT
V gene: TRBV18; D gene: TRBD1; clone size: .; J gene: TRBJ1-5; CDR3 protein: CASSMNRDSRQPQHF; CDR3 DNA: TGTGCCAGCTCAATGAACCGGGACAGTCGTCAGCCCCAGCATTTT
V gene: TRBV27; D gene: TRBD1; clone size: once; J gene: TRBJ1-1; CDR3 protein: CASSSTGGWTEAFF; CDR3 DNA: TGTGCCAGCAGTTCAACAGGGGGATGGACTGAAGCTTTCTTT
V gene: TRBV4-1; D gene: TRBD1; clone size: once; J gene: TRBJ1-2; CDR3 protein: CASSQLPDREGRTF; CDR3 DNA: TGCGCCAGCAGTCAACTTCCGGACAGGGAAGGTCGCACCTTC
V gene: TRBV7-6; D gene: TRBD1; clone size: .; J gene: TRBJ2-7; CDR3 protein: CASSPGQGILFYEQYF; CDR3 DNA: TGTGCCAGCAGCCCGGGACAGGGGATCCTTTTCTACGAGCAGTACTTC
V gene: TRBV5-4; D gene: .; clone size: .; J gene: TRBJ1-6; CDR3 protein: CASSSQVGNSPLHF; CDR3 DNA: TGTGCCAGCAGCTCCCAGGTTGGTAATTCACCCCTCCACTTT
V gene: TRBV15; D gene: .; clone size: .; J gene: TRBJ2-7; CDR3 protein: CATSRDVRTYEQYF; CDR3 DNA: TGTGCCACCAGCAGAGATGTCAGAACCTACGAGCAGTACTTC
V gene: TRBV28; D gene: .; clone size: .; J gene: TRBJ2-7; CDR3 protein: CASSLSQGRYEQYF; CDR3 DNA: TGTGCCAGCAGTTTATCACAGGGGAGGTACGAGCAGTACTTC
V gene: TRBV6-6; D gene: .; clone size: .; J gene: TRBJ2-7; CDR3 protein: CASSVKAGHEQYF; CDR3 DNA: TGTGCCAGCAGCGTCAAAGCAGGGCACGAGCAGTACTTC
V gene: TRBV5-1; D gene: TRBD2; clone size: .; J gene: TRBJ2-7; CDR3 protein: CASSFGGARRTYEQYF; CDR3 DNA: TGCGCCAGCAGCTTCGGGGGGGCTCGACGAACCTACGAGCAGTACTTC
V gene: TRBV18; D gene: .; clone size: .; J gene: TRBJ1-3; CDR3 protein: CASSSDTGNTIYF; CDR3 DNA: TGTGCCAGCTCTTCAGATACTGGAAACACCATATATTTT
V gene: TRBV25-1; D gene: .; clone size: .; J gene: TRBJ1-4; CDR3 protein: CASTRGGEKLFF; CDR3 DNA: TGTGCCAGCACTCGGGGGGGTGAAAAACTGTTTTTT
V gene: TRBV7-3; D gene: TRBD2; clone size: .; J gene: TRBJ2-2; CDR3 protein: CASSPGSSGTGELFF; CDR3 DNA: TGTGCCAGCAGCCCCGGGTCTAGCGGGACCGGGGAGCTGTTTTTT
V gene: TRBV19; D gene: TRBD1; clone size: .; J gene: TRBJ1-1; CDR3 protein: CASRTGIEAFF; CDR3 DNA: TGTGCCAGTAGGACAGGGATTGAAGCTTTCTTT
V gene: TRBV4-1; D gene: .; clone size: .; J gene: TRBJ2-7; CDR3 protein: CASSQVKGSEQYF; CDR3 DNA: TGCGCCAGCAGCCAAGTTAAAGGGAGCGAGCAGTACTTC